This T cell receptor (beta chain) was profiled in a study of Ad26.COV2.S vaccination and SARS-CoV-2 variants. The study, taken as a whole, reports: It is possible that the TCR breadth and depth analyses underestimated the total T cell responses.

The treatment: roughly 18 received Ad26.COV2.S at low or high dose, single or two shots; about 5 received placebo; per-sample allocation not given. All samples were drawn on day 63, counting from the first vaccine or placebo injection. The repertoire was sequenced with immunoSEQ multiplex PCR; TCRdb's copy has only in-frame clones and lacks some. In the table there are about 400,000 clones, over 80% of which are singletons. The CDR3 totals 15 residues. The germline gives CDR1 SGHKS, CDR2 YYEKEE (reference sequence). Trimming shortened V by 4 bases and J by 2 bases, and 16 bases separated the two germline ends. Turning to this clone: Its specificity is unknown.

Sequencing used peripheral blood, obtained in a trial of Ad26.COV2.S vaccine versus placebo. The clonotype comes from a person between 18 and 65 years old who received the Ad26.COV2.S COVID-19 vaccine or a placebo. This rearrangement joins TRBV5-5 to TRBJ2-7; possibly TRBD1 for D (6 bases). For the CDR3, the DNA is TGTGCCAGCAGCCAGGGGCCTAAATTTACCTACGAGCAGTACTTC. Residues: CASSQGPKFTYEQYF. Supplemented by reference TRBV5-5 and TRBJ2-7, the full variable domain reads DAGVTQSPTHLIKTRGQQVTLRCSPISGHKSVSWYQQVLGQGPQFIFQYYEKEERGRGNFPDRFSARQFPNYSSELNVNALLLGDSALYLCASSQGPKFTYEQYFGPGTRLTVT.